Listed here are 28 T cell receptor beta chains from one sample, sequenced in a study of OX40 agonist ivuxolimab in advanced cancers. Only in-frame clones appear in the TCRdb table, and some are missing; sequencing was by immunoSEQ multiplex PCR. Among under 95,000 clones listed, 80% to 90% were seen once. The material sequenced was CD4+ or CD8+ T cells sorted from blood, taken in a trial of the OX40 agonist ivuxolimab. The receptor source for this set is an adult with an advanced solid tumor such as melanoma, head and neck, liver or kidney cancer.

The genes are TRBV27 and TRBJ2-1, with D perhaps being TRBD1 or TRBD2 (7 bases each). The V end lost 5 bases, the J end lost 1 base, and 24 bases lay between the germline ends. The V gene's germline CDR1 is MNHEY and CDR2 SMNVEV (reference sequence). The CDR3 length is 19 residues. CDR3 sequence: CASSRRASGSTGSYNEQFF. The CDR3 nucleotides read TGTGCCAGCAGTCGCCGGGCTAGCGGTTCGACAGGGTCCTACAATGAGCAGTTCTTC.

This chain connects TRBV5-1 to TRBJ2-3, with a possible D match to TRBD2 (6 bases). CDR3 length equals 15 residues. Trimming stripped 4 bases from V and 1 base from J, with 13 bases between. The germline CDR1 and CDR2 sequences are SGHRS and YFSETQ. The CDR3 DNA reads TGCGCCAGCAGCCCGATAGCGGCTCGCACAGATACGCAGTATTTT. It codes for CASSPIAARTDTQYF. The entire variable domain, with the rest obtained from reference TRBV5-1 and TRBJ2-3, is as follows: KAGVTQTPRYLIKTRGQQVTLSCSPISGHRSVSWYQQTPGQGLQFLFEYFSETQRNKGNFPGRFSGRQFSNSRSEMNVSTLELGDSALYLCASSPIAARTDTQYFGPGTRLTVL.

The chain uses TRBV6-1 and TRBJ1-5, with 7 positions matching TRBD1. This CDR3 has 17 residues. Trimming at V came to 4 bases and at J to 1 base, leaving 10 bases not matched to a gene. CDR1 and CDR2 (germline): MNHNS, SASEGT. The CDR3 spells CASSGKPGTASNQPQHF. The CDR3 DNA is TGTGCCAGCAGTGGCAAACCAGGGACAGCCAGCAATCAGCCCCAGCATTTT.

The rearrangement links TRBV15 to TRBJ2-5; TRBD2 agrees at 10 bases. V dropped 1 base and J dropped 5; count of bases not matched to a gene: 10. The CDR3 has 17 residues. Germline CDR1 reads LNHNV; CDR2 reads YYDKDF (reference sequence). The CDR3 sequence is CATSRGSGSSGSETQYF. The CDR3 nucleotides are TGTGCCACCAGCAGAGGTTCCGGGTCTAGCGGGAGTGAGACCCAGTACTTC.

This clone was seen a single time. The rearrangement joins TRBV5-4 to TRBJ2-7, with TRBD1 matching over 10 bases. V lost 4 bases and J lost 2; bases outside the gene matches: 3. CDR3 length: 14 residues. CDR1 SGHNT and CDR2 YYREEE come from the germline V gene (reference sequence). The CDR3 DNA reads as TGTGCCAGCAGCCCAGACAGGGGGCCCTACGAGCAGTACTTC. Residues: CASSPDRGPYEQYF.

V and J are TRBV19 and TRBJ2-2; D is undetermined. Trimming took 2 bases from V and 5 from J, leaving 12 bases between them. The CDR3 has 15 residues. CDR1 and CDR2 (germline): LNHDA, SQIVND (reference sequence). This chain's CDR3 is CASSIWPIKTGELFF. The CDR3 nucleotides are TGTGCCAGTAGTATATGGCCGATTAAGACCGGGGAGCTGTTTTTT. Filled out from reference TRBV19 and TRBJ2-2, the complete variable domain reads DGGITQSPKYLFRKEGQNVTLSCEQNLNHDAMYWYRQDPGQGLRLIYYSQIVNDFQKGDIAEGYSVSREKKESFPLTVTSAQKNPTAFYLCASSIWPIKTGELFFGEGSRLTVL.

The gene calls are TRBV29-1 and TRBJ1-4; 9 nucleotides align to TRBD1. Germline loops: CDR1 SQVTM, CDR2 ANQGSEA. The length of the CDR3 is 14 residues. J was trimmed by 7 bases and V by 1 base; bases with no gene match: 4. Written as DNA, the CDR3 is TGCAGCGTTGAAGCGGGACAGGGAACTGAAAAACTGTTTTTT. Protein product: CSVEAGQGTEKLFF.

The J gene is TRBJ1-2, the V gene TRBV28; D is uncertain. V was trimmed by 3 bases and J by 4 bases, leaving 15 bases between them. The V gene's germline CDR1 is MDHEN and CDR2 SYDVKM. The CDR3 is 15 residues long. The CDR3 sequence is CASSFEGPGLYGYTF. The CDR3 DNA is TGTGCCAGCAGTTTCGAGGGTCCGGGCCTCTATGGCTACACCTTC.

CDR3 residues: CASSPNSGGNQPQHF. The CDR3 DNA reads TGTGCCAGCAGCCCCAACAGTGGGGGGAACCAGCCCCAGCATTTT. The gene calls are TRBV6-6 and TRBJ1-5; D possibly corresponds to TRBD1 (5 bases). Germline V gene sequence: CDR1 MNHNY, CDR2 SVGAGI (reference sequence). This CDR3 contains 15 residues. V was cut by 6 bases and J by 7 bases, with 19 bases left in between.

The rearrangement uses TRBV2 and TRBJ2-1; 11 bases align to TRBD2. Trimming removed 4 bases from V and 6 bases from J; junction bases left unmatched: 2. Per the germline V gene, CDR1 is SNHLY and CDR2 is FYNNEI. The CDR3 contains 14 residues. This chain's CDR3 is CASSGLAGRNEQFF. The CDR3 region has the DNA TGTGCCAGCAGTGGACTAGCGGGGCGCAATGAGCAGTTCTTC.

DNA for the CDR3: TGTGCCAGCAGCTTGGCAGGTTCGTATCAGCCCCAGCATTTT. Its protein is CASSLAGSYQPQHF. This sequence joins TRBV5-4 and TRBJ1-5, with D unresolved. The germline V and J ends were trimmed by 0 bases and 5 bases, with 9 bases remaining between them. The CDR3 is made up of 14 amino acids. Germline loops: CDR1 SGHNT, CDR2 YYREEE (reference sequence).

This clone was found once. The V and J genes are TRBV28 and TRBJ1-5; a possible D gene is TRBD1 (5 bases). V was cut by 3 bases and J by 4 bases, with 13 bases left in between. The CDR3 contains 15 residues. Germline loops: CDR1 MDHEN, CDR2 SYDVKM. The CDR3 DNA is TGTGCCAGCAGTTTTGGCAGGGAGAAAAATCAGCCCCAGCATTTT. Translated, it gives CASSFGREKNQPQHF.

This sequence joins TRBV18 and TRBJ2-7; TRBD1 agrees at 10 bases. The germline CDR1 and CDR2 sequences are KGHSH and LQKENI. The length of the CDR3 is 15 residues. V dropped 2 bases and J dropped 0; count of bases not matched to a gene: 1. This CDR3 reads CASSPGQGGSYEQYF. The CDR3 nucleotides read TGTGCCAGCTCACCAGGACAGGGGGGCTCCTACGAGCAGTACTTC.

V gene TRBV6-5 combines with J gene TRBJ1-5, with 7 bases lining up with TRBD1. CDR3 length: 14 amino acids. With 6 bases clipped from V and 6 bases from J, the junction kept 8 bases outside the gene matches. Germline CDR1 MNHEY, CDR2 SVGAGI. CDR3 loop: CASRPRGSGQPQHF. CDR3 nucleotide sequence: TGTGCCAGCAGACCCAGGGGGTCAGGTCAGCCCCAGCATTTT.

This sequence joins TRBV5-1 and TRBJ2-1; 8 bases line up with TRBD2. This CDR3 is built from 15 residues. Trimming took 4 bases from V and 3 from J; bases not matched to a gene: 6. Germline lookup yields CDR1 SGHRS and CDR2 YFSETQ. The CDR3 bases are TGCGCCAGCAGCCCGGAACTAGCGGTCTACAATGAGCAGTTCTTC. Translating it yields CASSPELAVYNEQFF.

V is TRBV5-1 and J is TRBJ2-2; 7 positions match TRBD2. Per germline, CDR1 SGHRS and CDR2 YFSETQ. The length of the CDR3 is 15 residues. V was clipped by 4 bases and J by 1 base; unmatched bases: 4. The CDR3, as DNA: TGCGCCAGCAGCCCTAGCGGTGAGAACACCGGGGAGCTGTTTTTT. This sequence encodes CASSPSGENTGELFF. The whole variable domain, filled in from reference TRBV5-1 and TRBJ2-2, reads KAGVTQTPRYLIKTRGQQVTLSCSPISGHRSVSWYQQTPGQGLQFLFEYFSETQRNKGNFPGRFSGRQFSNSRSEMNVSTLELGDSALYLCASSPSGENTGELFFGEGSRLTVL.

V usage is TRBV6-5 and J usage is TRBJ2-7; a weak D match, TRBD1 (5 bases). This CDR3 has 14 residues. Trimming left V 5 bases short and J 3 bases short, with 14 bases between. Looked up from germline, CDR1 is MNHEY and CDR2 is SVGAGI. DNA for the CDR3: TGTGCCAGCAGTGCCCGCAGGGAAAGCTACGAGCAGTACTTC. Translation gives CASSARRESYEQYF.

CDR3 residues: CASISTGSSYNEQFF. The CDR3 DNA sequence: TGTGCCAGTATCTCGACGGGGAGCTCCTACAATGAGCAGTTCTTC. The chain has TRBV19 and TRBJ2-1, with D perhaps TRBD2 (5 bases). Between the trimmed V and J ends, which lost 7 bases and 0 bases, there was a span of 13 bases. The CDR3 is made up of 15 amino acids. Per the germline V gene, CDR1 is LNHDA and CDR2 is SQIVND (reference sequence).

The chain joins TRBV7-9 to TRBJ2-1, with 11 bases lining up with TRBD2. V was clipped by 1 base and J by 1 base; unmatched bases: 9. The length of the CDR3 is 19 residues. Germline CDR1 SEHNR, CDR2 FQNEAQ (reference sequence). The CDR3 protein is CASSLGRLAGTRSYNEQFF. The CDR3 DNA follows: TGTGCCAGCAGCTTAGGGAGACTAGCGGGAACCCGATCCTACAATGAGCAGTTCTTC.

Comment on this clone: The same CDR3 is also encoded by other DNA sequences in this sample. V is TRBV7-9 and J is TRBJ2-5, with 7 nucleotides matching TRBD1. The CDR3 runs 15 residues. From germline, CDR1 is SEHNR and CDR2 FQNEAQ (reference sequence). Trimming took 1 base from V and 1 from J; bases not matched to a gene: 3. CDR3 amino acids: CASSLGTGFQETQYF. The DNA for the CDR3 is TGTGCCAGCAGCTTAGGGACAGGATTCCAAGAGACCCAGTACTTC.

This clone was recorded at least ten times. The genes are TRBV11-2 and TRBJ2-7; D unclear. Germline V lookup: CDR1 SGHAT, CDR2 FQNNGV. This CDR3 is built from 13 residues. V lost 0 bases, J lost 7 bases, and 10 bases lay in between. The CDR3 nucleotides read TGTGCCAGCAGCTTAGAAGAGTACGCAGAGCAGTACTTC. Encoded protein: CASSLEEYAEQYF.

This clone was seen a handful of times. The chain uses TRBV6-5 and TRBJ2-7; D is undetermined. CDR1 MNHEY and CDR2 SVGAGI come from the germline V gene. Trimming removed 2 bases from V and 3 bases from J, with 8 bases in between. The CDR3 has 13 residues. CDR3 loop: CASSYDQNYEQYF. The CDR3 region has the DNA TGTGCCAGCAGTTACGACCAAAACTACGAGCAGTACTTC.

The chain is built from TRBV29-1 and TRBJ2-1, with D possibly being TRBD2 (5 bases). Germline loops: CDR1 SQVTM, CDR2 ANQGSEA. The ends were cut back, 3 bases at V and 0 bases at J, with 9 bases in the middle. This CDR3 is built from 14 residues. CDR3 DNA: TGCAGCGTTGATCCGGGGAGCTCCTACAATGAGCAGTTCTTC. Protein sequence: CSVDPGSSYNEQFF.

V gene TRBV11-2 combines with J gene TRBJ2-3, with a weak D call TRBD1 (6 bases). This CDR3 is 15 amino acids long. The germline gives CDR1 SGHAT, CDR2 FQNNGV. V gave up 5 bases and J gave up 1 base, with 13 bases separating them. CDR3 sequence (DNA): TGTGCCAGCAGCGACGGACAGCTACGCACAGATACGCAGTATTTT. This gives the protein CASSDGQLRTDTQYF.

The V call is TRBV6-6, the J call TRBJ2-7, with no clear D. CDR3 length equals 11 residues. Germline assignment: CDR1 MNHNY and CDR2 SVGAGI (reference sequence). The ends were cut back, 5 bases at V and 7 bases at J, with 9 bases in the middle. This chain's CDR3 is CASSTSGEQYF. CDR3 coding DNA: TGTGCCAGCAGTACGTCTGGTGAGCAGTACTTC.

V usage is TRBV29-1 and J usage is TRBJ2-7, with TRBD1 matching over 12 bases. The length of the CDR3 is 12 residues. With 7 bases clipped from V and 6 bases from J, the junction kept 4 bases outside the gene matches. Germline CDR1 SQVTM, CDR2 ANQGSEA. The CDR3: CSAGQGAAEQYF. DNA of the CDR3: TGCAGCGCGGGACAGGGGGCGGCCGAGCAGTACTTC.

Remarks on this clone: Germline and junction disagree at one end, which may indicate a read error. This chain joins TRBV9 and TRBJ2-1; 9 bases are a match to TRBD2. The CDR3 loop spans 16 amino acids. The germline CDR1 and CDR2 sequences are SGDLS and YYNGEE. Written as DNA, the CDR3 is TGTGCCAACAGCACGCGGGAGGGCCGGGGGGACAATGAGCAGTTCTTC. Encoded protein: CANSTREGRGDNEQFF.

This clone occurred once. The DNA of the CDR3 is TGTGCCAGCTCGTCACTAGCGGGAGGGCAGACCGGGGAGCTGTTTTTT. It codes for CASSSLAGGQTGELFF. The chain couples TRBV18 to TRBJ2-2, with 13 bases lining up with TRBD2. The CDR3 extends over 16 amino acids. The germline gives CDR1 KGHSH, CDR2 LQKENI. Trimming cost V 6 bases and J 5 bases; bases outside gene matches: 6.